The clone carrying this TCR beta chain has only a few counts. No antigen is known for it. This sample stems from a study of CD8+ T cells in alopecia areata. Whole-study findings and limits: Higher clonality was seen in lesional scalp than in normal scalp, especially in alopecia totalis/universalis. Compared with mice, patients displayed less clear TCR sharing, possibly for HLA-related reasons.

A FACSAria was used to sort CD4+ and CD8+ T cells. These cells came from PBMCs. This CDR3 is built from 12 residues. The V end was cut by 1 base, the J end by 1 base, with 5 bases between. CDR1 and CDR2 (germline): SQVTM, ANQGSEA. Investigators isolated RNA and reverse transcribed it into cDNA to act as the sequencing template. The repertoire was sequenced with immunoSEQ multiplex PCR; TCRdb's copy has only in-frame clones and lacks some. Of roughly 120,000 clones in the sample, less than 70% were seen once. The specimen was CD4+ T cells sorted from blood. The clonotype was recovered from a human donor in good health. V and J are TRBV29-1 and TRBJ2-7; D gene unclear. CDR3 sequence: CSVEGLSYEQYF. CDR3 in DNA: TGCAGCGTTGAAGGACTTTCCTACGAGCAGTACTTC.